The 21 T cell receptor beta chains reported below all come from one sample, sequenced in a study of T-cell memory formation after mild COVID-19. TCRdb fed the 5' RACE reads into MiXCR, producing one record per CDR3 protein. This table holds 380,000 or so distinct CDR3 sequences, around an eighth found once. The sequenced material came from PBMCs or a T cell subset sorted from them (not recorded which). These receptors all stem from a man younger than 35 who had mild COVID-19 (a few samples of this study predate the infection). Cell type and time point are not known.

In this sample, this clonotype turned up a few times. The chain is built from TRBV12-5 and TRBJ1-2; a weak D match, TRBD1 (5 bases). Trimming pared 5 bases from V and 6 bases from J, leaving 13 bases between. CDR3 length: 13 amino acids. Germline lookup yields CDR1 LGHNT and CDR2 FRNRAP. The CDR3 protein is CASGTSGVNGYTF. CDR3 nucleotide sequence: TGTGCTAGTGGTACTTCGGGGGTCAATGGCTACACCTTC.

The chain employs TRBV6-2 or TRBV6-3 and TRBJ1-6, with TRBD1 matching 7 bases. Germline assignment: CDR1 MNHEY and CDR2 SVGEGT. The CDR3 has 14 residues. V gave up 5 bases and J gave up 9 bases; unmatched junction bases: 7. The CDR3 sequence is CASSLRDSASPLHF. The CDR3 DNA follows: TGTGCCAGCAGTCTCCGGGACAGCGCTTCACCCCTCCACTTT.

This clonotype has more than one count but fewer than ten. The genes are TRBV27 and TRBJ1-5, with D perhaps matching TRBD1 (5 bases). The CDR3 spans 15 residues. Germline CDR1 MNHEY, CDR2 SMNVEV (reference sequence). Deletions cut 5 bases from V and 0 bases from J, with 11 bases between. This chain's CDR3 is CASSPGVYSNQPQHF. In DNA form, the CDR3 reads TGTGCCAGCAGTCCGGGGGTATATAGCAATCAGCCCCAGCATTTT.

This clonotype was seen more than once but under ten times. The rearrangement joins TRBV20-1 to TRBJ2-1; the match to TRBD2 covers 8 bases. This CDR3 is built from 14 residues. With V trimmed by 5 bases and J by 9 bases, 12 bases remained unmatched. CDR1 and CDR2 from the germline V gene are DFQATT and SNEGSKA (reference sequence). CDR3 sequence: CSADKPGGAGEQFF. The CDR3 DNA reads TGCAGTGCTGACAAGCCCGGGGGGGCCGGTGAGCAGTTCTTC.

The gene calls are TRBV4-1 and TRBJ1-4, with 7 bases aligning to TRBD1. Looked up from germline, CDR1 is MGHRA and CDR2 is YSYEKL. This CDR3 has 17 amino acids. J was trimmed by 3 bases and V by 4 bases; bases with no gene match: 11. The CDR3 sequence is CASSLVPPGTANEKLFF. CDR3 in DNA: TGCGCCAGCAGCCTCGTACCCCCCGGGACAGCTAATGAAAAACTGTTTTTT.

This clonotype was detected ten times or more. This chain links TRBV6-2 or TRBV6-3 with TRBJ2-7, with a weak D call TRBD1 (5 bases). This CDR3 has 13 residues. Germline V gene sequence: CDR1 MNHEY, CDR2 SVGEGT. V was pared by 6 bases and J by 2 bases, with 11 bases between. CDR3 protein: CASRPPDTYEQYV. The CDR3 DNA reads as TGTGCCAGCAGGCCCCCGGACACCTACGAGCAGTACGTC.

The genes are TRBV6-6 and TRBJ2-7; D may be TRBD1 (6 bases). The CDR3 covers 14 residues. The V end was cut by 6 bases, the J end by 6 bases, with 18 bases between. The germline CDR1 and CDR2 sequences are MNHNY and SVGAGI (reference sequence). CDR3 in DNA: TGTGCCAGCAGCCATCGGGACACTTACTCCGAGCAGTACTTC. It codes for CASSHRDTYSEQYF.

This clonotype was found a few times. V is TRBV20-1 and J is TRBJ2-7; no clear D gene. Per the germline V gene, CDR1 is DFQATT and CDR2 is SNEGSKA (reference sequence). V was cut by 3 bases and J by 3 bases, with 6 bases left in between. This CDR3 contains 11 residues. The CDR3 spells CSASSDYEQYV. For the CDR3, the DNA is TGCAGTGCTAGTAGTGACTACGAGCAGTACGTC.

This clonotype has just a few counts. The V gene is TRBV7-3, the J gene TRBJ2-1; tentatively, D is TRBD2 (6 bases). V gave up 5 bases and J gave up 0 bases, with 11 bases separating them. This CDR3 contains 15 residues. Germline lookup yields CDR1 SGHTA and CDR2 FQGTGA. The CDR3 DNA follows: TGTGCCAGCAGCCGGGGGAGCGGCTCCTACAATGAGCAGTTCTTC. Translated, it gives CASSRGSGSYNEQFF.

The rearrangement joins TRBV4-3 to TRBJ1-1; D might be TRBD1 (5 bases). Trimming shortened V by 0 bases and J by 5 bases, and 10 bases separated the two germline ends. This CDR3 has 14 residues. Germline lookup yields CDR1 LGHNA and CDR2 YSLEER. The CDR3 region is CASSQDDSLTEAFF. In nucleotides, the CDR3 is TGCGCCAGCAGCCAAGATGACAGCTTAACTGAAGCTTTCTTT.

This clonotype has a handful of counts. This chain uses TRBV4-1 with TRBJ1-1, with D possibly TRBD1 on 6 matching bases. Germline CDR1 MGHRA, CDR2 YSYEKL. V was trimmed by 4 bases and J by 4 bases, leaving 16 bases between them. The CDR3 spans 15 residues. Here the CDR3 reads CASSPRGGVTTEAFF. DNA of the CDR3: TGCGCCAGCAGCCCCCGAGGGGGGGTAACCACTGAAGCTTTCTTT.

This clonotype was detected only a few times. The chain links TRBV6-2 or TRBV6-3 to TRBJ2-7; 11 nucleotides match TRBD1. This CDR3 is 15 amino acids long. Looked up from germline, CDR1 is MNHEY and CDR2 is SVGEGT. V was pared by 10 bases and J by 1 base, with 9 bases of the junction left unmatched. This CDR3 is CATQGTGGLSYEQYF. CDR3 nucleotides: TGTGCCACACAAGGGACAGGGGGACTGTCCTACGAGCAGTACTTC.

This clonotype turned up a few times. This sequence joins TRBV9 and TRBJ1-2, with a tentative D call TRBD1 (5 bases). CDR3 size: 15 residues. Germline CDR1 SGDLS, CDR2 YYNGEE. V dropped 3 bases and J dropped 2 bases, with 14 bases sitting between them. The CDR3 here is CASSAPTDTNYGYTF. The CDR3, as DNA: TGTGCCAGCAGCGCCCCGACAGACACGAACTATGGCTACACCTTC.

This clonotype was recorded a few times. This chain joins TRBV10-2 and TRBJ2-1; 12 bases align to TRBD2. The germline V gene has CDR1 WSHSY and CDR2 SAAADI. V lost 6 bases to trimming and J lost 7 bases; unmatched junction nucleotides: 1. This CDR3 has 13 amino acids. The CDR3 spells CASSGLAGNEQFF. Written as DNA, the CDR3 is TGCGCCAGCAGCGGACTAGCGGGGAATGAGCAGTTCTTC.

This clonotype was found a few times. The genes are TRBV14 and TRBJ2-7; no reliable D call. With 4 bases removed from V and 2 bases from J, the gap between germline ends came to 15 bases. This CDR3 is built from 15 residues. Germline V gene data show CDR1 as SGHDN and CDR2 as FVKESK. The CDR3 is CASSPIIVNTYEQYF. The CDR3 DNA reads as TGTGCCAGCAGCCCAATCATCGTAAACACCTACGAGCAGTACTTC.

This clonotype was picked up a small number of times. The genes are TRBV7-2 and TRBJ1-4; D possibly corresponds to TRBD1 (5 bases). This CDR3 is 14 amino acids long. V was clipped by 2 bases and J by 8 bases, with 12 bases between them. CDR1 is SGHTA and CDR2 is FQGNSA in the germline V gene. CDR3 coding DNA: TGTGCCAGCAGCTTATCCAGGGTTGGGGAAAAACTGTTTTTT. The encoded protein is CASSLSRVGEKLFF.

The table lists this clonotype with many counts. This rearrangement joins TRBV12-3 or TRBV12-4 to TRBJ1-2, with D possibly being TRBD1 (6 bases). Trimming took off 3 bases at V and 8 bases at J, with 31 bases between the two ends. The CDR3 has 19 residues. The CDR3 is CASSFPPRDRKICIGGYTF. The CDR3 nucleotides read TGTGCCAGCAGTTTCCCCCCTCGAGACAGGAAAATATGTATTGGGGGCTACACCTTC.

This clonotype was seen a handful of times. The rearrangement uses TRBV6-1 and TRBJ2-1, with D possibly TRBD1 on 6 matching bases. V lost 10 bases to trimming and J lost 4 bases, with 11 bases between them. The CDR3 loop spans 12 amino acids. Germline V CDR1 and CDR2: MNHNS, SASEGT. The CDR3 protein is CATGTKYNEQFF. CDR3 sequence (DNA): TGTGCCACCGGGACAAAATACAATGAGCAGTTCTTC.

The V and J genes are TRBV5-1 and TRBJ2-4, with unresolved D. Germline CDR1 SGHRS, CDR2 YFSETQ. The CDR3 is 17 residues long. The V end lost 3 bases, the J end lost 0 bases, and 16 bases lay between the germline ends. Here the CDR3 DNA reads TGCGCCAGCAGCTCCCTCGCTGGTTCGGGAGCCAAAAACATTCAGTACTTC. It yields the protein CASSSLAGSGAKNIQYF.

The chain links TRBV5-1 to TRBJ1-2; a weak D match, TRBD1 (5 bases). The V gene lost 0 bases and the J gene lost 3 bases, with 9 bases spanning the gap. CDR1 and CDR2 (germline): SGHRS, YFSETQ. The CDR3 totals 14 residues. The CDR3: CASSLEWGDYGYTF. For the CDR3, the DNA is TGCGCCAGCAGCTTGGAGTGGGGGGACTATGGCTACACCTTC.

The chain combines TRBV29-1 with TRBJ2-3; TRBD1 agrees at 7 bases. V shed 6 bases, J shed 5 bases, and the junction held 5 bases outside the gene matches. From germline, CDR1 is SQVTM and CDR2 ANQGSEA. This CDR3 spans 12 amino acids. CDR3 coding DNA: TGCAGCGTCTACCCAGGGGGAGATACGCAGTATTTT. This translates into CSVYPGGDTQYF.